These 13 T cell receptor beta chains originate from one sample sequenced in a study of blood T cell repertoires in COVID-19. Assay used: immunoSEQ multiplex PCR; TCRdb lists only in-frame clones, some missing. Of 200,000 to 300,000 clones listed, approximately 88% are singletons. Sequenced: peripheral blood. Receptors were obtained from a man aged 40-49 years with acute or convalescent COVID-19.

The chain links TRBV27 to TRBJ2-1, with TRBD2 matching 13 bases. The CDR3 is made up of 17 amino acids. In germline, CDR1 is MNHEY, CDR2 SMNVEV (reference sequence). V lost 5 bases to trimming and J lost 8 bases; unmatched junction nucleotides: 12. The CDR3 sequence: CASSPPPGLAGNHEQFF. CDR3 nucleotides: TGTGCCAGCAGTCCACCTCCGGGACTAGCGGGAAACCATGAGCAGTTCTTC.

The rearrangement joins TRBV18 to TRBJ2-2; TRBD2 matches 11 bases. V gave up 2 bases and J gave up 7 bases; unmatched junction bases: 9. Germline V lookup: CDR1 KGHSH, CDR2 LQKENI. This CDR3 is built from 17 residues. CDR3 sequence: CASSPGTSGSGVGELFF. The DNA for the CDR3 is TGTGCCAGCTCACCAGGTACTAGCGGGAGCGGAGTCGGGGAGCTGTTTTTT. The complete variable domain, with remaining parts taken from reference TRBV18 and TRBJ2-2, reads NAGVMQNPRHLVRRRGQEARLRCSPMKGHSHVYWYRQLPEEGLKFMVYLQKENIIDESGMPKERFSAEFPKEGPSILRIQQVVRGDSAAYFCASSPGTSGSGVGELFFGEGSRLTVL.

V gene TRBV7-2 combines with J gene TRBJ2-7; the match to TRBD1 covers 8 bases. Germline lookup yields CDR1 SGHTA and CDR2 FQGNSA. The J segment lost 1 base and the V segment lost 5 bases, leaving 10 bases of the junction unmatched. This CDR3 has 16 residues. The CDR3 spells CASSIGQGGGSYEQYF. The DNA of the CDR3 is TGTGCCAGCAGCATCGGACAGGGCGGAGGATCCTACGAGCAGTACTTC. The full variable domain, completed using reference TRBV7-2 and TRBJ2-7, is GAGVSQSPSNKVTEKGKDVELRCDPISGHTALYWYRQSLGQGLEFLIYFQGNSAPDKSGLPSDRFSAERTGGSVSTLTIQRTQQEDSAVYLCASSIGQGGGSYEQYFGPGTRLTVT.

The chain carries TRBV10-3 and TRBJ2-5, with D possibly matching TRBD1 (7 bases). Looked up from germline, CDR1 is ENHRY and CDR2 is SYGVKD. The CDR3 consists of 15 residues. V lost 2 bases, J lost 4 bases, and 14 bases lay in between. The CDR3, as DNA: TGTGCCATCAGTGAGCCAAGACAGGGAGGAGAGACCCAGTACTTC. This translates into CAISEPRQGGETQYF.

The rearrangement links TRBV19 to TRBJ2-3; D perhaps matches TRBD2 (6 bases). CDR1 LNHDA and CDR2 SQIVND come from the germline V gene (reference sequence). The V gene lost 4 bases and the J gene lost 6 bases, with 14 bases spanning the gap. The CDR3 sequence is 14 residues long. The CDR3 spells CASSNTWGGDTQYF. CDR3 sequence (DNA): TGTGCCAGTAGTAATACTTGGGGAGGTGATACGCAGTATTTT. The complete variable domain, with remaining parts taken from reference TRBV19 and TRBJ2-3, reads DGGITQSPKYLFRKEGQNVTLSCEQNLNHDAMYWYRQDPGQGLRLIYYSQIVNDFQKGDIAEGYSVSREKKESFPLTVTSAQKNPTAFYLCASSNTWGGDTQYFGPGTRLTVL.

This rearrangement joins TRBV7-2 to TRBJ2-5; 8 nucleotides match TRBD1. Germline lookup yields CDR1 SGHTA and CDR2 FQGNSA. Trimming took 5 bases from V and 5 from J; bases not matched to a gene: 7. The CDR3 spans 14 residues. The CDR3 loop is CASSHGTGGETQYF. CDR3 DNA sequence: TGTGCCAGCAGCCACGGGACAGGTGGTGAGACCCAGTACTTC. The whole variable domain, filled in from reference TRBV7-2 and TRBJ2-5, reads GAGVSQSPSNKVTEKGKDVELRCDPISGHTALYWYRQSLGQGLEFLIYFQGNSAPDKSGLPSDRFSAERTGGSVSTLTIQRTQQEDSAVYLCASSHGTGGETQYFGPGTRLLVL.

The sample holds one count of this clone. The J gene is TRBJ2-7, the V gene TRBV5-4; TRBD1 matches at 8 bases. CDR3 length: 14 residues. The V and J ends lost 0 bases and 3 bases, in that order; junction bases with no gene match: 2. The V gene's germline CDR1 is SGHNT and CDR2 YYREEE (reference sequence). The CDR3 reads CASSLDRGNYEQYF. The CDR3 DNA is TGTGCCAGCAGCTTGGACAGGGGGAACTACGAGCAGTACTTC.

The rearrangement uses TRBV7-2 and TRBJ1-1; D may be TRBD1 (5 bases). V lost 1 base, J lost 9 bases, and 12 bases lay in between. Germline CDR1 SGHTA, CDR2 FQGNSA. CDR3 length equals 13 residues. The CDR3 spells CASSLGGQAKAFF. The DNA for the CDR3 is TGTGCCAGCAGCTTAGGAGGACAAGCTAAAGCTTTCTTT.

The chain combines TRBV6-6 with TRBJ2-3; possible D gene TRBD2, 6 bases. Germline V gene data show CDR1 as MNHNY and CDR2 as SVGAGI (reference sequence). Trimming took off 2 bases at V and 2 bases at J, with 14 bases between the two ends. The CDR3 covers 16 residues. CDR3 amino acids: CASSYGRAGNTDTQYF. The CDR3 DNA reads TGTGCCAGCAGTTACGGGCGGGCGGGGAACACAGATACGCAGTATTTT.

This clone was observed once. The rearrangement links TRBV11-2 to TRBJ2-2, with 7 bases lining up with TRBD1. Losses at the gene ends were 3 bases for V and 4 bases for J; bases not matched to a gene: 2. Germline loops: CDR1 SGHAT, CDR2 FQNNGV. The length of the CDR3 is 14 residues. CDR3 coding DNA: TGTGCCAGCAGCTTCCGGGACAGCACCGGGGAGCTGTTTTTT. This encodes CASSFRDSTGELFF.

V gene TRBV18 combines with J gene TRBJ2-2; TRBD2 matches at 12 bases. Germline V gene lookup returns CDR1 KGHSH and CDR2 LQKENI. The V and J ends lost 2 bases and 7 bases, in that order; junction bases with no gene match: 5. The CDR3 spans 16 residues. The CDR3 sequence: CASSPGLAGSGGELFF. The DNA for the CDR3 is TGTGCCAGCTCACCAGGACTAGCGGGATCAGGCGGGGAGCTGTTTTTT.

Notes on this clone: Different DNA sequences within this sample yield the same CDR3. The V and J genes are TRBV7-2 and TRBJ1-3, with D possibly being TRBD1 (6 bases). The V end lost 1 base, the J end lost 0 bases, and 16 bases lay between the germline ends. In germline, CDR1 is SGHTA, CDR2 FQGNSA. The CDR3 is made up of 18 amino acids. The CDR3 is CASSLVSVDRFSGNTIYF. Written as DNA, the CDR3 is TGTGCCAGCAGCTTAGTCTCGGTAGACAGGTTCTCTGGAAACACCATATATTTT.

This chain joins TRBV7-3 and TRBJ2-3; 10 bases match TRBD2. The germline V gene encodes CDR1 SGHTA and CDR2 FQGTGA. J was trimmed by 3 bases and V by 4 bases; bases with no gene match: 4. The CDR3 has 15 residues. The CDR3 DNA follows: TGTGCCAGCAGCTCAACGACTAGCGGGACAGATACGCAGTATTTT. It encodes CASSSTTSGTDTQYF. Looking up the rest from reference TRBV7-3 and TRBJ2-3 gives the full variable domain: GAGVSQTPSNKVTEKGKYVELRCDPISGHTALYWYRQSLGQGPEFLIYFQGTGAADDSGLPNDRFFAVRPEGSVSTLKIQRTERGDSAVYLCASSSTTSGTDTQYFGPGTRLTVL.